This TCR beta chain originates from a study of CD8 T cells in ankylosing spondylitis. Overall study results and limits: Ankylosing spondylitis blood seemed to carry a telltale TCR beta motif made of about 8 highly homologous variants. CD8+ by phenotype, disease-linked clones were relatively rare in peripheral blood. According to the report, clones linked to the disease were significantly enriched in matched synovial fluid samples taken from ankylosing spondylitis patients.

Molecular-barcoded quantitative 5'-RACE produced these TCR beta libraries. TCRdb redid the calling of the 5' RACE reads with MiXCR, one entry per CDR3 protein. The table records about 200,000 distinct CDR3 sequences, 20% to 30% of them present only once. In its sample, this clonotype was seen many times. Its antigen is as yet unknown. The V end was cut by 1 base, the J end by 1 base, with 16 bases between. The germline gives CDR1 DFQATT, CDR2 SNEGSKA (reference sequence). The CDR3 runs 16 residues. This clonotype was sampled from a male donor with ankylosing spondylitis or in good health (not recorded which). V gene TRBV20-1 combines with J gene TRBJ2-5; D may be TRBD1 (6 bases). The sequencing sample was made of blood, either unsorted or a sorted T cell fraction (not recorded which). The CDR3: CSARGGQARFQETQYF. CDR3 DNA: TGCAGTGCTAGAGGGGGGCAAGCACGTTTCCAAGAGACCCAGTACTTC.